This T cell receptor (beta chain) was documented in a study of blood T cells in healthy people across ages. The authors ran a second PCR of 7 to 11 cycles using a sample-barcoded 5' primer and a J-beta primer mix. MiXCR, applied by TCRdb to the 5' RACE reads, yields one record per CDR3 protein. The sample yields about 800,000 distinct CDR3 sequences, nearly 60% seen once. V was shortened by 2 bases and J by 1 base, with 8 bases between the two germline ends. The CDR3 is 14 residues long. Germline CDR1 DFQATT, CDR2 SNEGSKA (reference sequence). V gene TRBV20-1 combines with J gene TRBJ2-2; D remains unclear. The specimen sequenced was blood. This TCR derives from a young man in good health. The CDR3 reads CSARNTRNTGELFF. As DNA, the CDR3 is TGCAGTGCTAGAAATACACGGAACACCGGGGAGCTGTTTTTT.